One and the same sample provided the 24 T cell receptor beta chains below, sequenced in a study of PD-L1 blockade in urothelial cancer. Some clones are missing from TCRdb's copy, which holds only in-frame ones; the method was immunoSEQ multiplex PCR. Seen here are roughly 42,000 clones, about 80% observed once, and the top ten hold more than 2.5%. The sample consisted of PBMCs, taken around atezolizumab (anti-PD-L1) treatment. These receptors were taken from a man between 65 and 79 years old with urothelial cancer.

This rearrangement joins TRBV9 to TRBJ2-7, with D hard to call. The germline V and J ends were trimmed by 0 bases and 6 bases, with 10 bases remaining between them. Germline V gene sequence: CDR1 SGDLS, CDR2 YYNGEE. The CDR3 runs to 13 residues. CDR3 bases: TGTGCCAGCAGCGTAGATAATACAGTCGAGCAGTACTTC. Translating it yields CASSVDNTVEQYF.

The chain couples TRBV19 to TRBJ2-1, with 10 bases aligning to TRBD2. Germline V gene data show CDR1 as LNHDA and CDR2 as SQIVND (reference sequence). The V and J ends lost 3 bases and 7 bases, in that order; junction bases with no gene match: 6. CDR3 size: 15 residues. CDR3 DNA: TGTGCCAGTAGTATGGCTAGCGGGGGCTTGAATGAGCAGTTCTTC. Its translation is CASSMASGGLNEQFF.

V is TRBV5-1 and J is TRBJ2-2; possible D gene TRBD1, 6 bases. CDR3 length equals 15 residues. V shed 0 bases and J shed 6 bases, with 12 bases lying between them. The germline V gene has CDR1 SGHRS and CDR2 YFSETQ. CDR3 in DNA: TGCGCCAGCAGCTTGGCCCTCAGGGGTGCCGGGGAGCTGTTTTTT. Protein sequence: CASSLALRGAGELFF.

This chain links TRBV2 with TRBJ2-7, with TRBD1 identical over 7 bases. Germline assignment: CDR1 SNHLY and CDR2 FYNNEI. This CDR3 spans 13 amino acids. Germline trimming cut 1 base from V and 4 bases from J; bases unmatched to any gene: 1. The CDR3 bases are TGTGCCAGCAGTGAAGGGGGACAGTACGAGCAGTACTTC. Its protein is CASSEGGQYEQYF.

In its sample, this clone was seen a few times. The V call is TRBV7-9, the J call TRBJ2-2; 11 bases are a match to TRBD1. V shed 5 bases and J 4 bases; nucleotides not matched to a gene: 9. The CDR3 sequence is 17 residues long. Germline lookup yields CDR1 SEHNR and CDR2 FQNEAQ (reference sequence). This CDR3 reads CASSPTRTGGSTGELFF. CDR3 sequence (DNA): TGTGCCAGCAGCCCGACCCGGACAGGGGGCAGCACCGGGGAGCTGTTTTTT. Full variable domain (outside the CDR3, taken from reference TRBV7-9 and TRBJ2-2): DTGVSQNPRHKITKRGQNVTFRCDPISEHNRLYWYRQTLGQGPEFLTYFQNEAQLEKSRLLSDRFSAERPKGSFSTLEIQRTEQGDSAMYLCASSPTRTGGSTGELFFGEGSRLTVL.

This clone was counted a few times. In DNA form, the CDR3 reads TGTGCCAGCAGTGTGACCCTCGGACAGCCCCAAGAGACCCAGTACTTC. Amino acids: CASSVTLGQPQETQYF. The chain links TRBV6-1 to TRBJ2-5; D may be TRBD1 (6 bases). CDR3 length equals 16 residues. The V end was cut by 4 bases, the J end by 1 base, with 16 bases between. Per germline, CDR1 MNHNS and CDR2 SASEGT.

The chain uses TRBV7-8 and TRBJ2-1; 10 bases match TRBD2. The CDR3 is made up of 16 amino acids. V was clipped by 3 bases and J by 5 bases; unmatched bases: 7. Germline V lookup: CDR1 SGHVS, CDR2 FQNEAQ. CDR3 nucleotide sequence: TGTGCCAGCAGCTTGGATGCTAGCGGGAGTAACAATGAGCAGTTCTTC. Translating gives CASSLDASGSNNEQFF.

The V and J genes are TRBV15 and TRBJ1-1; a possible D gene is TRBD1 (5 bases). The V gene's germline CDR1 is LNHNV and CDR2 YYDKDF (reference sequence). V lost 5 bases and J lost 2, with 9 bases in between. The CDR3 runs to 13 residues. The CDR3 region has the DNA TGTGCCACCAGCCCTAGGGGAAACACTGAAGCTTTCTTT. Translated, it gives CATSPRGNTEAFF.

This clone came up once. V usage is TRBV19 and J usage is TRBJ2-6; tentatively, D is TRBD2 (5 bases). The CDR3 loop spans 14 amino acids. Germline CDR1 and CDR2: LNHDA and SQIVND (reference sequence). The ends were cut back, 7 bases at V and 2 bases at J, with 9 bases in the middle. The DNA of the CDR3 is TGTGCCAGTAAAGACGGGGCTGGGGCCAACGTCCTGACTTTC. Amino acids: CASKDGAGANVLTF.

This clone turned up a few times. The J gene is TRBJ1-2, the V gene TRBV19; no clear D gene. Germline V gene lookup returns CDR1 LNHDA and CDR2 SQIVND (reference sequence). The germline V and J ends were trimmed by 1 base and 8 bases, with 11 bases remaining between them. CDR3 length: 13 amino acids. This CDR3 is CASSIGAGRGYTF. CDR3 sequence (DNA): TGTGCCAGTAGTATAGGAGCGGGTCGGGGCTACACCTTC.

V gene TRBV28 combines with J gene TRBJ1-2, with D tentatively TRBD1 (6 bases). The CDR3 has 13 amino acids. V dropped 9 bases and J dropped 3 bases, with 14 bases sitting between them. The V gene's germline CDR1 is MDHEN and CDR2 SYDVKM. The DNA of the CDR3 is TGTGCCAGTACACAGGGACTAGACTATGGCTACACCTTC. Protein: CASTQGLDYGYTF.

The rearrangement uses TRBV9 and TRBJ2-5, with TRBD2 identical over 14 bases. The junction had 2 bases not matched to a gene; V was cut back by 1 base and J by 3 bases. The germline V gene has CDR1 SGDLS and CDR2 YYNGEE. CDR3 length: 16 residues. The CDR3 coding sequence is TGTGCCAGCAGCGTAAGGGGACTAGCGGGAGAAGAGACCCAGTACTTC. Translating gives CASSVRGLAGEETQYF.

The chain has TRBV7-9 and TRBJ2-6; 13 bases match TRBD2. J lost 1 base, V lost 5 bases, and 5 bases had no gene match. Germline loops: CDR1 SEHNR, CDR2 FQNEAQ (reference sequence). The CDR3 runs 18 residues. CDR3 sequence: CASSPGLAGVSGANVLTF. The CDR3 nucleotides are TGTGCCAGCAGCCCAGGACTAGCGGGAGTATCTGGGGCCAACGTCCTGACTTTC.

V gene TRBV28 combines with J gene TRBJ1-4; 7 nucleotides align to TRBD1. V was pared by 4 bases and J by 0 bases, with 5 bases of the junction left unmatched. The germline V gene has CDR1 MDHEN and CDR2 SYDVKM. The CDR3 consists of 16 residues. The CDR3 DNA follows: TGTGCCAGCAGTTCGACAGGGTGGGCAACTAATGAAAAACTGTTTTTT. Protein sequence: CASSSTGWATNEKLFF.

This CDR3 is CASSVLTGNYGYTF. The CDR3 DNA sequence: TGTGCCAGTAGTGTTTTGACAGGGAACTATGGCTACACCTTC. The chain uses TRBV19 and TRBJ1-2; 7 bases map to TRBD1. J gave up 2 bases and V 5 bases, and 5 bases lay outside the gene matches. CDR3 size: 14 residues. In germline, CDR1 is LNHDA, CDR2 SQIVND (reference sequence).

On this clone: The identical CDR3 is also encoded by other nucleotide sequences in the sample. The genes are TRBV2 and TRBJ1-2; 8 bases line up with TRBD1. CDR1 SNHLY and CDR2 FYNNEI come from the germline V gene. The length of the CDR3 is 16 residues. V dropped 1 base and J dropped 5; count of bases not matched to a gene: 9. The chain's CDR3 is CASSEEGQGAYYGYTF. CDR3 DNA sequence: TGTGCCAGCAGTGAAGAGGGTCAGGGGGCTTATTATGGCTACACCTTC.

V usage is TRBV4-3 and J usage is TRBJ2-1; weak D call: TRBD2 (7 bases). Trimming cost V 3 bases and J 3 bases, with 12 bases left between them. The germline V gene encodes CDR1 LGHNA and CDR2 YSLEER. This CDR3 region has 15 residues. CDR3 region: CASSQEGGGYNEQFF. CDR3 sequence (DNA): TGCGCCAGCAGCCAGGAGGGGGGGGGCTACAATGAGCAGTTCTTC.

J is TRBJ2-1 and V is TRBV13, with 10 positions matching TRBD2. Germline loops: CDR1 PRHDT, CDR2 FYEKMQ (reference sequence). V lost 2 bases and J lost 2; bases outside the gene matches: 3. The CDR3 is 16 residues long. The CDR3 region has the DNA TGTGCCAGCAGCTTAAGCCTAGCGGGAGCCTACAATGAGCAGTTCTTC. Translated: CASSLSLAGAYNEQFF.

The V gene is TRBV15, the J gene TRBJ2-5, with 8 positions matching TRBD2. This CDR3 is built from 13 residues. Germline CDR1 reads LNHNV; CDR2 reads YYDKDF (reference sequence). The V and J ends lost 5 bases and 4 bases, in that order; junction bases with no gene match: 3. CDR3 bases: TGTGCCACCAGCCCAGCGGGAGCAGAGACCCAGTACTTC. The encoded protein is CATSPAGAETQYF.

About this clone itself: The same CDR3 can be traced to other DNA sequences in this sample. J is TRBJ1-3 and V is TRBV11-3; D is unresolved. Trimming shortened V by 1 base and J by 0 bases, and 7 bases separated the two germline ends. CDR1 is SGHNT and CDR2 is YENEEA in the germline V gene. The CDR3 extends over 15 amino acids. The CDR3 reads CASSLGSHSGNTIYF. The CDR3 DNA is TGTGCCAGCAGCTTAGGGAGTCACTCTGGAAACACCATATATTTT.

The chain uses TRBV5-5 and TRBJ2-7, with D possibly being TRBD1 (6 bases). Germline V lookup: CDR1 SGHKS, CDR2 YYEKEE (reference sequence). Trimming shortened V by 2 bases and J by 5 bases, and 11 bases separated the two germline ends. The CDR3 consists of 13 residues. CDR3 amino acids: CASSFQGRDEQYF. The CDR3 nucleotides read TGTGCCAGCAGCTTCCAGGGGCGGGACGAGCAGTACTTC.

The chain combines TRBV4-2 with TRBJ2-6; TRBD1 is a possible D gene (5 bases). Trimming cost V 3 bases and J 0 bases, with 6 bases left between them. The CDR3 extends over 15 amino acids. From germline, CDR1 is LGHNA and CDR2 YNFKEQ. CDR3 region: CASSHTGSGANVLTF. DNA for the CDR3: TGTGCCAGCAGCCATACAGGCTCTGGGGCCAACGTCCTGACTTTC.

V gene TRBV28 combines with J gene TRBJ2-2; weak D call: TRBD1 (5 bases). The CDR3 totals 15 residues. Trimming pared 2 bases from V and 4 bases from J, leaving 11 bases between. Germline values: CDR1 MDHEN, CDR2 SYDVKM. The CDR3 spells CASSLPSTATGELFF. The DNA of the CDR3 is TGTGCCAGCAGTTTACCCTCGACAGCCACCGGGGAGCTGTTTTTT.

V usage is TRBV9 and J usage is TRBJ2-5; D call uncertain. The V end was cut by 3 bases, the J end by 2 bases, with 11 bases between. This CDR3 is 14 amino acids long. The germline V gene encodes CDR1 SGDLS and CDR2 YYNGEE. CDR3 region: CASSAEEAQETQYF. As DNA, the CDR3 is TGTGCCAGCAGCGCCGAAGAGGCGCAAGAGACCCAGTACTTC.